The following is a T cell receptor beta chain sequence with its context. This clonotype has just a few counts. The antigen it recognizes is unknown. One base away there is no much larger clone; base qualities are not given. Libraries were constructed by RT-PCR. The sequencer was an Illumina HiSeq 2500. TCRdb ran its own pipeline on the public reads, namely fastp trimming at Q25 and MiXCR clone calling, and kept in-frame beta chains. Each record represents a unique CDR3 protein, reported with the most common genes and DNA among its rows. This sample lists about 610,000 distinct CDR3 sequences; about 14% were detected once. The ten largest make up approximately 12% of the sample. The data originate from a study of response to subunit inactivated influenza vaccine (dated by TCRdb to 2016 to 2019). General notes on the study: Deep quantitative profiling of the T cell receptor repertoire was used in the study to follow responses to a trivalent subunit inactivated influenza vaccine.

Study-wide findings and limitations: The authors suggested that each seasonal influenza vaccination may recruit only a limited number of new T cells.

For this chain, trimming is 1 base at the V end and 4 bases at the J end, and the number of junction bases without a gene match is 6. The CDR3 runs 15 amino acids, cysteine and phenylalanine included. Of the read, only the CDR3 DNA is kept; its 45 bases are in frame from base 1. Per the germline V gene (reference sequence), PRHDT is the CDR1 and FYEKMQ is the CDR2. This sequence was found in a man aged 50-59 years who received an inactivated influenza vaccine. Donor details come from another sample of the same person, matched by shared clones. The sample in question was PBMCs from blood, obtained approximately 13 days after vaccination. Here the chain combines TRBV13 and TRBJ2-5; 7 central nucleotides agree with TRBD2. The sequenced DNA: TGTGCCAGCAGCTTAGTCGGGAGGCTACGAGAGACCCAGTACTTC. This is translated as CASSLVGRLRETQYF.